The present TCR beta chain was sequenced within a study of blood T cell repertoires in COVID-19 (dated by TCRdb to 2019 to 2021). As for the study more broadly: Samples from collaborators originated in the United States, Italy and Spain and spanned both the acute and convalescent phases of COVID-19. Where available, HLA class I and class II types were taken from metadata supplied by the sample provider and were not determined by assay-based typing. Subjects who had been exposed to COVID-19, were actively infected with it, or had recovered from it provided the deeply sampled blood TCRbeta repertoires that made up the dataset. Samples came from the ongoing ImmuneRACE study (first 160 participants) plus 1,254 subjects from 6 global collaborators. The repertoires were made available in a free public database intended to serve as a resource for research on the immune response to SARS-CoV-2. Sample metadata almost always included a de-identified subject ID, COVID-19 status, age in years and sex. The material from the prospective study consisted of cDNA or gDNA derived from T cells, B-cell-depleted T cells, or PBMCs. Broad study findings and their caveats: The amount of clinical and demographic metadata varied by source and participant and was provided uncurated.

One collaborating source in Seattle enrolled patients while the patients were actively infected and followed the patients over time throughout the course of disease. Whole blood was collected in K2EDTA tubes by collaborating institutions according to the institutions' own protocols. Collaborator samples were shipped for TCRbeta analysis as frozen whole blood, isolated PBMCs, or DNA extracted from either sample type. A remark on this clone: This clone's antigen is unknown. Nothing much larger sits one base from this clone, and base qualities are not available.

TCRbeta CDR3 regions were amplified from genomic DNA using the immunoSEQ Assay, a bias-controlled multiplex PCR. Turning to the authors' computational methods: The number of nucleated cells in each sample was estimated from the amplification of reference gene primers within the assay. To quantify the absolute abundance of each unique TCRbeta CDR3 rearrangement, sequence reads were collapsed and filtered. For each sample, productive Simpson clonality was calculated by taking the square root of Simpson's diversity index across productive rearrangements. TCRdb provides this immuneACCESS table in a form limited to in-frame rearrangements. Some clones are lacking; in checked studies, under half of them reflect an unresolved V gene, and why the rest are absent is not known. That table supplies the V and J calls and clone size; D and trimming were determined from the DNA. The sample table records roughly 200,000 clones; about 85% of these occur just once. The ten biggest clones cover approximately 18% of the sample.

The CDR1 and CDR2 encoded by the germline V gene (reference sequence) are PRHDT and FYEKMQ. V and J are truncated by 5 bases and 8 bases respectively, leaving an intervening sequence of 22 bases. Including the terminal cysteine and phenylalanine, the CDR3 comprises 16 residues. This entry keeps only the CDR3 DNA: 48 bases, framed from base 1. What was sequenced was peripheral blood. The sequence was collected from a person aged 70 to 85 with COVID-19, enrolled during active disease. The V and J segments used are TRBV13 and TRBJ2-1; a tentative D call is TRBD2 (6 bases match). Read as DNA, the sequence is TGTGCCAGCAGCCGGTGGGGGGACCTGCTAGGAGATGAGCAGTTCTTC. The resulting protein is CASSRWGDLLGDEQFF.